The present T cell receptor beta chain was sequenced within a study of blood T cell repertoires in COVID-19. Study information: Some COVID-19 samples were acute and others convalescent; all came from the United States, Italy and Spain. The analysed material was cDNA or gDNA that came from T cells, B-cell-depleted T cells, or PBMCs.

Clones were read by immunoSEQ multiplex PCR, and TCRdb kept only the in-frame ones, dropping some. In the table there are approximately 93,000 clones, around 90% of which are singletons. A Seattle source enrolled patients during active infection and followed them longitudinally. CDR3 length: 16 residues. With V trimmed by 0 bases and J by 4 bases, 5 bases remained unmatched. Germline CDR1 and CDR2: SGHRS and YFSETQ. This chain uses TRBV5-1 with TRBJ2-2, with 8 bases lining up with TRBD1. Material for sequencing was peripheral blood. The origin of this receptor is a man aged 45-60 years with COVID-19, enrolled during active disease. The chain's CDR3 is CASSLVGQGSTGELFF. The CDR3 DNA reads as TGCGCCAGCAGCTTGGTCGGACAGGGCAGCACCGGGGAGCTGTTTTTT.